This T cell receptor (beta chain) was observed in a study of preoperative IRX-2 immunotherapy in early breast cancer. There are 16 residues in the CDR3. Profiling relied on immunoSEQ multiplex PCR, and the TCRdb table lists in-frame clones only, not all of them. Here the sample spans roughly 6,200 clones, 70% to 80% being singletons. Treatment meaning: preoperative locoregional IRX-2 cytokine immunotherapy. Patients received preoperative, locoregional IRX-2 cytokine immunotherapy in a phase Ib study. Source: tumor tissue, taken before IRX-2 immunotherapy. This TCR came from a human donor with breast cancer. This chain uses TRBV1 with TRBJ1-5; the table's D call TRBD1 went unverified against the DNA. TRBV1 is labeled a pseudogene. CDR3 nucleotides: TGCGCCAGCAGCCACCCATTAAGGGGACACGTTCAGCCCCAGCATTTT. It yields the protein CASSHPLRGHVQPQHF.